The sequence of this T cell receptor beta chain was determined in a study of T cells in Graves' hyperthyroidism and ophthalmopathy (dated by TCRdb to about 2019). With respect to the entire study: Peripheral blood was sampled at the time of initial diagnosis, prior to any treatment. To identify TCR V-J signatures that set the groups apart, the researchers used a discovery cohort of 100 patients, made up of under 45 with Graves' ophthalmopathy and 57 with stable Graves' hyperthyroidism. Prospective prediction of ophthalmopathy was tested in an independent validation cohort consisting of 18 hyperthyroidism patients and more than 15 patients who later progressed to ophthalmopathy. The 75 to 100 discovery patients were divided at random into training and test sets in a 7:3 ratio. Thyroid tissue and blood T-cell repertoires from several Graves' hyperthyroidism patients were also compared in the study. Once sampling was done, hyperthyroidism patients were given methimazole at a starting dose of 30 mg daily, whereas ophthalmopathy patients were given high-dose intravenous methylprednisolone. According to the paper, TCR Vbeta CDR3 sequencing was carried out on over 130 peripheral blood samples, which came from under 50 ophthalmopathy, approximately 72 hyperthyroidism and roughly 17 progressor patients.

This clonotype was seen at least ten times. The antigen it binds to is not known. Base qualities are not recorded, but no much larger clone differs from it by a single base. Here is what the overall study found, with its caveats: In cross-validation, a model built on a 13 V-J signature told ophthalmopathy apart from stable hyperthyroidism with less than 90% sensitivity and approximately 84% specificity, and in testing the same model reached 80%/75%. In validation, the model predicted progression to ophthalmopathy a median of approximately 6.3 months before onset, with over 55% sensitivity and 72.22% specificity. Most expanded thyroid clonotypes (frequency above 0.001) were also detected in blood, suggesting blood repertoires may reflect thyroid immune responses. No statistical method was used to set the sample size in advance, and investigators knew the group allocation.

Stable Graves' hyperthyroidism was defined as the absence of progression to ophthalmopathy over 18 months of follow-up. Hyperthyroidism patients were aged 18 to 65 years and newly diagnosed, with disease duration of less than 2 months. Patients with uncontrolled infections, other autoimmune diseases, pregnancy or lactation were excluded. Clinical symptoms, serum thyroxine and TRAb, thyroid ultrasound, and orbital computed tomography formed the basis for the diagnoses. PBMCs were separated from roughly 9.3 ml of fresh peripheral blood using Ficoll-Paque density gradient centrifugation. Total RNA was extracted with Trizol reagent, and quality was checked on an Agilent 2100 Bioanalyzer. The TCR beta CDR3 regions were amplified from RNA transcripts. The TCR CDR3 was subjected to a first round of RT-PCR using the HTBI primer set and the Qiagen OneStep RT-PCR kit. Libraries were constructed in a second round of multiplex PCR, after which size selection and purification were performed. The libraries were sequenced on an Illumina HiSeq2000 using paired-end 100 bp reads. In the original analysis: SOAPnuke was used to process the raw data, throwing out any read that contained adapters or uncalled bases, had a mean Phred below 15, or lacked an exact constant-primer or identifier match. High-quality paired reads were merged with COPE v1.2.5, and unique nucleotide sequences were defined as clonotypes. Clonotypes were aligned to IMGT TRBV, TRBD and TRBJ reference segments using MiTCR v1.1. Only V-J combinations with frequency above 0.0001, covering 99.2% of repertoires, were analysed. A TCS score was defined as the ratio of F50 (clonal expansion) to E x V (chaos), with BLOSUM62-based TCRdist applied between CDR3 peptides within each V-J. Welch's t-statistics and random forest reduced just over 500 V-J features to fewer than 15, which were used in a naive Bayes classifier (R e1071). TCRdb cleaned the public reads at Q25 with fastp, built clones with MiXCR and kept in-frame beta chains. All rows with the same CDR3 protein become a single entry with the most common DNA and genes. The authors' filters were not applied to this entry. This sample comprises hundreds of thousands of distinct CDR3 sequences, 14% of them detected only once. Together, the top ten hold 10% of the sample.

The receptor's source is a woman in her late teens or twenties with Graves' hyperthyroidism. The material sequenced was blood.

Here is the DNA: TGTGCCAGCAGTCGCGACAGGGTCGATGAGCAGTTCTTC. It translates to CASSRDRVDEQFF. The chain employs TRBV6-1 and TRBJ2-1, with 7 central nucleotides matching TRBD1. The CDR3 has 13 amino acids, counting the end cysteine and phenylalanine. Only the CDR3 DNA is retained, 39 bases long and in frame from the first base. From a lookup of the germline V gene, CDR1 and CDR2 are MNHNS and SASEGT. V ends up 5 bases short and J 8 bases short, with an unmatched junction base count of 6.